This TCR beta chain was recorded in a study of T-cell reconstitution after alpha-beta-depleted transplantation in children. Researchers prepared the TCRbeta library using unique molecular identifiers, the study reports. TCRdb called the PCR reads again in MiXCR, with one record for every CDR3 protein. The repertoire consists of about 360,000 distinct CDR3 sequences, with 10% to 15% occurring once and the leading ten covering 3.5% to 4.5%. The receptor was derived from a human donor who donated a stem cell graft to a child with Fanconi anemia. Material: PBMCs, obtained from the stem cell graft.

Written as DNA, the CDR3 is TGTGCCAGCAGCTTGGCCGGAAGAGGGGACACCGGGGAGCTGTTTTTT. Residues: CASSLAGRGDTGELFF. J is TRBJ2-2 and V is TRBV5-6; D is perhaps TRBD1 or TRBD2 (5 bases each). With 0 bases removed from V and 3 bases from J, the gap between germline ends came to 12 bases. CDR1 is SGHDT, CDR2 YYEEEE, per germline. The CDR3 consists of 16 residues.